At least ten counts were recorded for the clone carrying this T cell receptor (beta chain). The antigen remains unidentified. CDR1 and CDR2 (germline): SNHLY, FYNNEI. CDR3 length equals 15 residues. V lost 5 bases, J lost 4 bases, and 4 bases stayed unmatched. These data come from a study of breast tumors, draining lymph nodes, adjacent tissues. Study conclusions and caveats: Tumor T cell lymph node origin was a supported hypothesis, not proven.

MiXCR was run by TCRdb on the multiplex PCR reads, yielding one entry per CDR3 protein. The table lists around 43,000 distinct CDR3 sequences, under 25% of them singletons. The clonotype originates from a female donor with breast cancer. Some clones in this sample may be carry-over from other donors' samples. Sequenced sample: breast tumor tissue. The V call is TRBV2, the J call TRBJ2-1, with 11 positions matching TRBD2. The CDR3 sequence is CASSLAGGSYNEQFF. As DNA, the CDR3 is TGTGCCAGCAGTTTAGCGGGGGGGTCGTACAATGAGCAGTTCTTC.